This is a list of T cell receptor beta chains from one sample in a study of PD-1 blockade in classical Hodgkin lymphoma. TCRdb keeps only in-frame clones here, not all; method: immunoSEQ multiplex PCR. The sample holds about 89,000 clones, 90% seen once. The sequenced sample was peripheral blood mononuclear cells (PBMCs), obtained before the fourth cycle of nivolumab. The receptors shown here come from a human donor with classical Hodgkin lymphoma. Each CDR3 is given with its conserved first and last residue. A D gene is named only where the DNA matches it firmly. For some rows the clone size is stated as once, few or many, or as a class when expanded; others skip it.

V gene	J gene	clone size	CDR3 length	D gene	CDR3 DNA	CDR3 protein
TRBV6-5	TRBJ2-5	.	14	TRBD1	TGTGCCAGCAGTTACTCGACAGGGTTGGGGACCCAGTACTTC	CASSYSTGLGTQYF
TRBV9	TRBJ2-1	.	14	TRBD1	TGTGCCAGCAGCTCCGACAGGGTCTACAATGAGCAGTTCTTC	CASSSDRVYNEQFF
TRBV29-1	TRBJ2-1	.	13	TRBD1	TGCAGCGTTGGGGACAGTTCCTACAATGAGCAGTTCTTC	CSVGDSSYNEQFF
TRBV6-1	TRBJ1-1	.	12	.	TGTGCCAGCAGTGAACCAAAGAGGGTACCTTTCTTT	CASSEPKRVPFF
TRBV5-8	TRBJ2-7	.	11	.	TGTGCCAGCAGAAGCTCCTACGAGCAGTACTTC	CASRSSYEQYF
TRBV6-5	TRBJ1-1	.	12	TRBD1	TGTGCCAGCAGTAAAGGACAGGGGGAAGCTTTCTTT	CASSKGQGEAFF
TRBV9	TRBJ2-2	.	16	.	TGTGCCAGCAGCGTACCGACAGACCCGAACACCGGGGAGCTGTTTTTT	CASSVPTDPNTGELFF
TRBV6-1	TRBJ2-1	.	14	TRBD2	TGTGCCAGCAGGATTAGCGGGGGGAACAATGAGCAGTTCTTC	CASRISGGNNEQFF
TRBV4-2	TRBJ2-5	.	16	.	TGTGCCAGCAGCCAAACGGGACGGATGGACGGGGAGACCCAGTACTTC	CASSQTGRMDGETQYF
TRBV14	TRBJ2-2	.	16	.	TGTGCCAGCAGCCAAGTCGTTGGCTTCAACACCGGGGAGCTGTTTTTT	CASSQVVGFNTGELFF
TRBV5-6	TRBJ1-2	.	13	.	TGTGCCAGCAGTCTGGGGACCTCAGGAGGCTACACCTTC	CASSLGTSGGYTF
TRBV28	TRBJ2-7	.	18	TRBD1	TGTGCCAGCAGTTATATTCCGGGACAGGGGAGGCAGTCCGACGAGCAGTACTTC	CASSYIPGQGRQSDEQYF
TRBV19	TRBJ2-2	.	15	TRBD1	TGTGCCAGTAGTCTACGGACAGGGGGCACCGGGGAGCTGTTTTTT	CASSLRTGGTGELFF
TRBV6-5	TRBJ1-1	once	14	.	TGTGCCAGCAGTTACGACCAACTGAGCACTGAAGCTTTCTTT	CASSYDQLSTEAFF
TRBV18	TRBJ1-1	.	14	.	TGTGCCAGCTCACCACCAGGGTTGGACACTGAAGCTTTCTTT	CASSPPGLDTEAFF
TRBV9	TRBJ1-2	.	15	.	TGTGCCAGCAGCGTAGAGCCAGATTCTAACTATGGCTACACCTTC	CASSVEPDSNYGYTF
TRBV5-1	TRBJ2-1	.	14	.	TGCGCCAGCGGAATACCTGGGAGTTCCAATGAGCAGTTCTTC	CASGIPGSSNEQFF
TRBV7-8	TRBJ1-2	.	15	.	TGTGCCAGCAGCCCACGGACGTCGGGAGGGCTTGGCTACACCTTC	CASSPRTSGGLGYTF
TRBV10-3	TRBJ2-7	.	15	.	TGTGCCATCAGTGAGTTGGGGGAAAAGGGGGGCGAGCAGTACTTC	CAISELGEKGGEQYF
TRBV30	TRBJ1-2	.	14	.	TGTGCCTGGAGTGAAGGTGGGGAGGGCTATGGCTACACCTTC	CAWSEGGEGYGYTF
TRBV20-1	TRBJ1-1	.	11	.	TGCAGTGCTAGATCTCCGGCTGAAGCTTTCTTT	CSARSPAEAFF
TRBV5-1	TRBJ2-7	.	17	TRBD1	TGCGCCAGCAGCTTGCCGAGGACAGGGGCGGCCACCTACGAGCAGTACTTC	CASSLPRTGAATYEQYF
TRBV4-1	TRBJ2-7	once	15	TRBD2	TGCGCCAGCAGCCAAGAAGGGGGACTAGCTGGTGAGCAGTACTTC	CASSQEGGLAGEQYF
TRBV7-9	TRBJ1-2	.	14	.	TGTGCCAGCAGCTTCGCAGGTCAATACTATGGCTACACCTTC	CASSFAGQYYGYTF
TRBV27	TRBJ1-5	.	13	TRBD1	TGTGCCAGCAGTCGGACAGGGTATCAGCCCCAGCATTTT	CASSRTGYQPQHF
TRBV6-5	TRBJ2-7	.	14	TRBD1	TGTGCCAGCAGTTACTCCACAGGGGCAGGGGAGCAGTACTTC	CASSYSTGAGEQYF
TRBV11-2	TRBJ2-7	.	15	.	TGTGCCAGCAGCTTAGGTCCGGGTGCCTCCTACGAGCAGTACTTC	CASSLGPGASYEQYF
TRBV19	TRBJ2-7	.	14	.	TGTGCCAGTAGTATAGGGTCAGGGGACTACGAGCAGTACTTC	CASSIGSGDYEQYF
TRBV11-2	TRBJ1-2	.	15	.	TGTGCCAGCAGCTTAGATCGAGGGGTTATGGATGGCTACACCTTC	CASSLDRGVMDGYTF
TRBV27	TRBJ1-2	.	14	.	TGTGCCAGCAGTCCTAGGGGCCCTAACTATGGCTACACCTTC	CASSPRGPNYGYTF
TRBV7-2	TRBJ1-4	.	15	TRBD1	TGTGCCAGCAGCTTGCTGGGGACAGGGTATGAAAAACTGTTTTTT	CASSLLGTGYEKLFF
TRBV7-2	TRBJ2-1	.	14	.	TGTGCCAAAATGAGGCCCCGAGACCCCAATGAGCAGTTCTTC	CAKMRPRDPNEQFF
TRBV21-1	TRBJ2-3	.	16	.	TGTGCCAGCAGCAAAGGGCCCCCCTACAGGTCGGGTACGCAGTATTTT	CASSKGPPYRSGTQYF
TRBV6-5	TRBJ1-4	.	13	.	TGTGCCAGCAGTTACTCGAAACAGGAAAAACTGTTTTTT	CASSYSKQEKLFF
TRBV7-9	TRBJ1-6	.	17	.	TGTGCCAGCAGCTTAGGCGGGGGAGGGGCCTATAATTCACCCCTCCACTTT	CASSLGGGGAYNSPLHF
TRBV6-1	TRBJ1-5	.	15	TRBD1	TGTGCCAGCAGTGAAGACAGGGGAAGCAATCAGCCCCAGCATTTT	CASSEDRGSNQPQHF
TRBV21-1	TRBJ2-3	.	15	.	TGTGCCAGCAGTAAAATCTCGTGCGGCACAGATACGCAGTATTTT	CASSKISCGTDTQYF
TRBV7-3	TRBJ2-1	.	17	TRBD2	TGTGCCAGCAGCTCGCAGCCGGGACTAGCGCTGTACAATGAGCAGTTCTTC	CASSSQPGLALYNEQFF
TRBV6-5	TRBJ2-3	.	13	.	TGTGCCGGAAGCAGGACGTTTGGAGATACGCAGTATTTT	CAGSRTFGDTQYF
TRBV14	TRBJ2-3	few	14	.	TGTGCCAGCAGCCAAGATTTGGGTTCGGATACGCAGTATTTT	CASSQDLGSDTQYF
TRBV6-5	TRBJ1-6	.	12	.	TGTGCCAGCAGTAGGGGGGATTCACCCCTCCACTTT	CASSRGDSPLHF
TRBV20-1	TRBJ1-2	.	9	.	TGCAGTGAACCTAATGGCTACACCTTC	CSEPNGYTF
TRBV7-2	TRBJ2-5	.	15	TRBD2	TGTGCCAGCAGCTTAGGCGCGGGGGGCCAGTGGACCCAGTACTTC	CASSLGAGGQWTQYF
TRBV7-2	TRBJ2-1	.	14	.	TGTGCCAGCAGCTTAGATGCGGGTTACAATGAGCAGTTCTTC	CASSLDAGYNEQFF
TRBV10-3	TRBJ2-2	.	16	.	TGTGCCATCACCGCGGCTAGCCGAGCGAACACCGGGGAGCTGTTTTTT	CAITAASRANTGELFF
TRBV5-1	TRBJ1-3	.	12	.	TGCGCCAGCGGGGGGTTCGGAAACACCATATATTTT	CASGGFGNTIYF